The 18 T cell receptor beta chains reported below all come from one sample, sequenced in a study of beta chain features in type 1 diabetes. The authors reverse transcribed all of the isolated RNA, so sequencing captured expressed TCRB transcripts. This table comes from immunoSEQ multiplex PCR, and its TCRdb copy is limited to in-frame clones, with some not included. This repertoire shows 900,000 or so clones, 15% to 20% found once; its top ten account for 0.023%. The sequencing sample was made of naive CD4+ T cells from blood. Source of these receptors: a woman aged 18-35 years in good health.

This clone has only a few counts. J is TRBJ1-2 and V is TRBV6-6; D is undetermined. CDR3 length equals 16 residues. Germline CDR1 MNHNY, CDR2 SVGAGI (reference sequence). With 6 bases removed from V and 2 bases from J, the gap between germline ends came to 19 bases. CDR3: CASSRSDRLLNYGYTF. DNA of the CDR3: TGTGCCAGCAGCCGCTCAGACCGACTCTTAAACTATGGCTACACCTTC.

This rearrangement joins TRBV11-2 to TRBJ2-5; D is ambiguous. The germline V and J ends were trimmed by 5 bases and 3 bases, with 10 bases remaining between them. The CDR3 has 13 residues. CDR1 is SGHAT, CDR2 FQNNGV, per germline. CDR3 coding DNA: TGTGCCAGCAGCGCACAGAAAAAAGAGACCCAGTACTTC. Its protein is CASSAQKKETQYF.

The chain has TRBV18 and TRBJ2-1; D not certain. The CDR3 has 17 amino acids. Trimming pared 6 bases from V and 0 bases from J, leaving 18 bases between. CDR1 and CDR2 (germline): KGHSH, LQKENI. In DNA form, the CDR3 reads TGTGCCAGCTCCCCGATGTGGGCGGCCAGCTCCTACAATGAGCAGTTCTTC. Residues: CASSPMWAASSYNEQFF.

The chain combines TRBV7-9 with TRBJ2-7, with 11 bases fitting TRBD2. V gave up 2 bases and J gave up 5 bases; unmatched junction bases: 8. The CDR3 is made up of 16 amino acids. Germline V gene lookup returns CDR1 SEHNR and CDR2 FQNEAQ (reference sequence). Here the CDR3 DNA reads TGTGCCAGCAGCTTATTTAGCGGGAGGGCCGCGGACGAGCAGTACTTC. Protein product: CASSLFSGRAADEQYF.

CDR3 sequence (DNA): TGTGCCAGCAGCTCGGAGCGGGAAGGTGAGCAGTTCTTC. Protein sequence: CASSSEREGEQFF. The gene calls are TRBV7-2 and TRBJ2-1; 7 positions match TRBD2. CDR3 length: 13 amino acids. Germline CDR1 SGHTA, CDR2 FQGNSA. Trimming removed 4 bases from V and 9 bases from J; junction bases left unmatched: 6.

This clone has a handful of counts. The chain links TRBV18 to TRBJ2-5, with D uncertain. Trimming removed 5 bases at V and 3 bases at J, with 13 bases between. This CDR3 has 14 residues. The germline gives CDR1 KGHSH, CDR2 LQKENI. CDR3 sequence (DNA): TGTGCCAGCTCAGGGAACGCCGGAAAAGAGACCCAGTACTTC. Translating it yields CASSGNAGKETQYF.

Worth noting for this clone: Distinct nucleotide sequences in the sample also encode this CDR3. The rearrangement uses TRBV18 and TRBJ1-5; 7 bases match TRBD1. Per the germline V gene, CDR1 is KGHSH and CDR2 is LQKENI. J lost 0 bases, V lost 3 bases, and 2 bases had no gene match. The CDR3 is 15 amino acids. The DNA for the CDR3 is TGTGCCAGCTCACCTCGGACAGGTAGCAATCAGCCCCAGCATTTT. Its protein is CASSPRTGSNQPQHF.

This clone was recorded a few times. This sequence joins TRBV5-4 and TRBJ2-7, with 11 positions matching TRBD2. After removal of 0 bases from V and 3 bases from J, the junction contained 5 bases not matched to a gene. Germline CDR1 is SGHNT and CDR2 is YYREEE (reference sequence). The CDR3 spans 16 residues. The CDR3 is CASSLGGGLAVYEQYF. The DNA for the CDR3 is TGTGCCAGCAGCTTGGGCGGGGGACTAGCGGTCTACGAGCAGTACTTC.

Only a few counts were recorded for this clone. J is TRBJ1-1 and V is TRBV19; D unclear. The CDR3 sequence is 13 residues long. The V gene's germline CDR1 is LNHDA and CDR2 SQIVND (reference sequence). V shed 3 bases and J shed 7 bases, with 12 bases lying between them. In nucleotides, the CDR3 is TGTGCCAGTAGTATCCGCGACCTTGGTGAAGCTTTCTTT. Residues: CASSIRDLGEAFF. Based on the CDR3 plus reference TRBV19 and TRBJ1-1, the full variable domain is DGGITQSPKYLFRKEGQNVTLSCEQNLNHDAMYWYRQDPGQGLRLIYYSQIVNDFQKGDIAEGYSVSREKKESFPLTVTSAQKNPTAFYLCASSIRDLGEAFFGQGTRLTVV.

The rearrangement joins TRBV27 to TRBJ2-1; D may be TRBD1 or TRBD2 (5 bases each). The CDR3 runs 14 residues. Germline CDR1 MNHEY, CDR2 SMNVEV (reference sequence). V was trimmed by 10 bases and J by 6 bases, leaving 19 bases between them. DNA of the CDR3: TGTGCCATTGGCCGGGACCGCAGCCTCAATGAGCAGTTCTTC. This translates into CAIGRDRSLNEQFF.

The chain links TRBV7-2 to TRBJ2-2; D gene uncertain. V was trimmed by 5 bases and J by 4 bases, leaving 11 bases between them. Germline loops: CDR1 SGHTA, CDR2 FQGNSA. This CDR3 comprises 14 residues. CDR3 in DNA: TGTGCCAGCAGCCAGGACGGGCTCACCGGGGAGCTGTTTTTT. Its protein product is CASSQDGLTGELFF.

This clone showed up just a few times. The chain's CDR3 is CASSKQSGLAAYEQYF. As DNA, the CDR3 is TGTGCCAGTAGCAAACAATCGGGACTAGCGGCCTACGAGCAGTACTTC. The chain has TRBV19 and TRBJ2-7, with 11 bases lining up with TRBD2. Germline CDR1 is LNHDA and CDR2 is SQIVND (reference sequence). The length of the CDR3 is 16 residues. The ends lost 6 bases at V and 2 bases at J; junction bases unmatched: 9.

On this clone itself: Other DNA sequences within the sample encode an identical CDR3. The chain uses TRBV9 and TRBJ2-1, with a weak D call TRBD2 (6 bases). The V end lost 0 bases, the J end lost 10 bases, and 8 bases lay between the germline ends. CDR1 is SGDLS and CDR2 is YYNGEE in the germline V gene. This CDR3 has 12 amino acids. DNA of the CDR3: TGTGCCAGCAGCGTAGCGGGAGTCGAGCAGTTCTTC. Translated: CASSVAGVEQFF.

This clone was detected only a few times. This chain links TRBV4-2 with TRBJ2-4; maybe TRBD2 (6 bases). The CDR3 is 18 amino acids. CDR1 and CDR2 (germline): LGHNA, YNFKEQ. With 0 bases removed from V and 6 bases from J, the gap between germline ends came to 21 bases. Here the CDR3 DNA reads TGTGCCAGCAGCCAAGATCTTCTAAGGCGGGACCGGGGAAACATTCAGTACTTC. Translating it yields CASSQDLLRRDRGNIQYF.

The rearrangement uses TRBV9 and TRBJ2-7, with D perhaps TRBD1 (6 bases). This CDR3 comprises 14 residues. CDR1 SGDLS and CDR2 YYNGEE come from the germline V gene. Between the trimmed V and J ends, which lost 3 bases and 1 base, there was a span of 11 bases. The CDR3 is CASSAGQWSYEQYF. The CDR3 DNA reads as TGTGCCAGCAGCGCCGGACAGTGGTCCTACGAGCAGTACTTC. Combining the CDR3 with reference TRBV9 and TRBJ2-7 gives the whole variable domain DSGVTQTPKHLITATGQRVTLRCSPRSGDLSVYWYQQSLDQGLQFLIQYYNGEERAKGNILERFSAQQFPDLHSELNLSSLELGDSALYFCASSAGQWSYEQYFGPGTRLTVT.

This clone was detected a few times. This sequence joins TRBV6-5 and TRBJ2-7, with D maybe TRBD1 (6 bases). V was cut by 4 bases and J by 0 bases, with 13 bases left in between. The CDR3 loop spans 15 amino acids. CDR1 MNHEY and CDR2 SVGAGI come from the germline V gene. The CDR3 DNA follows: TGTGCCAGCAGTTTGGATACAGGGAACTCCTACGAGCAGTACTTC. Residues: CASSLDTGNSYEQYF.

This clone was detected only a few times. This sequence joins TRBV11-2 and TRBJ2-3, with TRBD2 matching over 12 bases. In germline, CDR1 is SGHAT, CDR2 FQNNGV. This CDR3 has 17 residues. The junction had 9 bases not matched to a gene; V was cut back by 5 bases and J by 3 bases. This chain's CDR3 is CASSPRLAGAGTDTQYF. In DNA, the CDR3 is TGTGCCAGCAGCCCTAGACTAGCGGGAGCCGGTACAGATACGCAGTATTTT.

The V call is TRBV5-6, the J call TRBJ2-7, with 9 nucleotides matching TRBD1. The V gene's germline CDR1 is SGHDT and CDR2 YYEEEE. The CDR3 is 13 amino acids. With 3 bases clipped from V and 4 bases from J, the junction kept 2 bases outside the gene matches. This CDR3 is CASSWDREYEQYF. CDR3 nucleotides: TGTGCCAGCAGCTGGGACAGGGAGTACGAGCAGTACTTC.